This T cell receptor (beta chain) is drawn from a study of cytomegalovirus exposure and HLA in healthy donors. Findings and caveats of the study: Indistinguishability led to the exclusion of some V segments, TRBV6-2 and TRBV6-3 included. A list of 164 TCR beta chains associated with cytomegalovirus was given. Sequencing likely produced, as an artifact, a cluster of highly shared sequence variants. A prior analysis recorded that most TCR beta V segments were productive about 87% or about 30% of the time.

Primers: 60 Vbeta forward and 13 Jbeta reverse. Sequencing was performed with immunoSEQ multiplex PCR; in TCRdb, only in-frame clones are kept and a portion is missing. The sample includes some 150,000 clones, 70% to 80% of them seen just once. The junction had 12 bases not matched to a gene; V was cut back by 4 bases and J by 5 bases. This CDR3 contains 15 residues. Germline loops: CDR1 SQVTM, CDR2 ANQGSEA. As to this clone: Its antigen is as yet unknown.

The chain uses TRBV29-1 and TRBJ2-3; 7 positions agree with TRBD2. The sequencing input was PBMCs. The source of this sequence is a man aged 18 to 30 in good health and CMV-seronegative. The CDR3 DNA is TGCAGCGTTGTGGGCCGGGGGGTAGGGGAAGATACGCAGTATTTT. This translates into CSVVGRGVGEDTQYF.